The TCR beta chain described here comes from a study of T-cell reconstitution after alpha-beta-depleted transplantation in children. Researchers prepared the TCRbeta library using unique molecular identifiers, the study reports. TCRdb processed the PCR reads anew with MiXCR; each CDR3 protein has one entry. This table has about 500,000 distinct CDR3 sequences, 30% to 35% appearing once. The source is a human donor who donated a stem cell graft to a child with aplastic anemia. Here the sequenced sample was PBMCs from the stem cell graft donor, taken from the stem cell graft.

CDR3 DNA: TGTGCCACCAGTGACCCGACAGGGTCAGATACGCAGTATTTT. This codes for CATSDPTGSDTQYF. The chain couples TRBV24-1 to TRBJ2-3; 7 bases align to TRBD1. The CDR3 is made up of 14 amino acids. V lost 4 bases and J lost 4; bases outside the gene matches: 4. CDR1 and CDR2 from the germline V gene are KGHDR and SFDVKD.